The next 4 T cell receptor beta chains were all read from a single sample in a study of blood T cell repertoires in COVID-19. Profiling relied on immunoSEQ multiplex PCR, and the TCRdb table lists in-frame clones only, not all of them. The sample lists 200,000 to 250,000 clones, 85% occurring once. The sample comprised peripheral blood. These receptors were collected from a woman aged 55-70 years with active or convalescent COVID-19.

The CDR3 DNA sequence: TGTGCCAGCAGCTTAGCGGTCGGAGAGACCCAGTACTTC. It yields the protein CASSLAVGETQYF. The chain joins TRBV7-9 to TRBJ2-5, with unresolved D. The CDR3 runs to 13 residues. Germline V gene lookup returns CDR1 SEHNR and CDR2 FQNEAQ (reference sequence). Trimming stripped 0 bases from V and 4 bases from J, with 6 bases between.

CDR3 nucleotides: TGTGCCAGCAGCAGGGGACTAGCGGGAGCAGACGGGGAGCTGTTTTTT. This sequence encodes CASSRGLAGADGELFF. V and J are TRBV7-3 and TRBJ2-2; 14 positions match TRBD2. The germline V gene has CDR1 SGHTA and CDR2 FQGTGA. Trimming took 5 bases from V and 7 from J; bases not matched to a gene: 6. This CDR3 is built from 16 residues.

This clone was counted a few times. The chain is built from TRBV27 and TRBJ1-5; D call uncertain. This CDR3 region has 14 residues. V was cut by 5 bases and J by 5 bases, with 13 bases left in between. Per germline, CDR1 MNHEY and CDR2 SMNVEV (reference sequence). CDR3 nucleotides: TGTGCCAGCAGTCAAACCCAGGCAGATCAGCCCCAGCATTTT. Protein: CASSQTQADQPQHF.

The genes are TRBV4-1 and TRBJ1-5; D not certain. V dropped 0 bases and J dropped 5 bases, with 8 bases sitting between them. Germline V gene data show CDR1 as MGHRA and CDR2 as YSYEKL. This CDR3 comprises 14 residues. CDR3 sequence (DNA): TGCGCCAGCAGCCAAGATACCCGGGATCAGCCCCAGCATTTT. Encoded protein: CASSQDTRDQPQHF.